Each of the 18 T cell receptor beta chains below was sequenced from the same sample in a study of blood T cell repertoires in COVID-19. TCRdb keeps only in-frame clones here, not all; method: immunoSEQ multiplex PCR. The repertoire holds more than 300,000 clones, about 90% seen once, with roughly a tenth in the top ten. Sequences were obtained from peripheral blood. All receptors come from a woman in her 30s with COVID-19, enrolled during active disease.

The genes are TRBV7-2 and TRBJ2-1, with TRBD2 as a possible D gene (6 bases). V was trimmed by 1 base and J by 4 bases, leaving 14 bases between them. CDR1 and CDR2 from the germline V gene are SGHTA and FQGNSA. This CDR3 is 16 amino acids long. The CDR3 loop reads CASSLDGAGTYNEQFF. The CDR3 bases are TGTGCCAGCAGCTTAGACGGTGCGGGGACTTACAATGAGCAGTTCTTC.

CDR3: CASSESSGRENTGELFF. CDR3 DNA: TGTGCCAGCAGCGAATCTAGCGGGAGGGAGAACACCGGGGAGCTGTTTTTT. V usage is TRBV9 and J usage is TRBJ2-2; the match to TRBD2 covers 12 bases. Germline V gene sequence: CDR1 SGDLS, CDR2 YYNGEE. CDR3 size: 17 residues. V gave up 3 bases and J gave up 1 base; unmatched junction bases: 4.

The CDR3 region is CASSRSTTGVEETQYF. CDR3 DNA sequence: TGTGCCAGCAGCCGCTCTACAACGGGGGTGGAAGAGACCCAGTACTTC. This rearrangement joins TRBV6-2 or TRBV6-3 to TRBJ2-5; possible D gene TRBD2, 6 bases. CDR1 MNHEY and CDR2 SVGEGT come from the germline V gene. This CDR3 contains 16 residues. The V end was cut by 6 bases, the J end by 3 bases, with 20 bases between.

The V call is TRBV7-3, the J call TRBJ2-3; D not certain. In germline, CDR1 is SGHTA, CDR2 FQGTGA. The CDR3 has 13 residues. Trimming removed 5 bases from V and 4 bases from J, with 10 bases in between. Here the CDR3 reads CASSPLWSDTQYF. DNA for the CDR3: TGTGCCAGCAGCCCCCTATGGTCAGATACGCAGTATTTT.

Here the CDR3 reads CASSYQRPYEQYF. The CDR3 nucleotides are TGTGCCAGCAGTTATCAGCGACCCTACGAGCAGTACTTC. The chain joins TRBV12-3 or TRBV12-4 to TRBJ2-7; D call uncertain. The length of the CDR3 is 13 residues. Deletions cut 4 bases from V and 2 bases from J, with 9 bases between.

This chain links TRBV5-1 with TRBJ1-1; the D gene is possibly TRBD1 (6 bases). The ends were cut back, 5 bases at V and 1 base at J, with 18 bases in the middle. Germline CDR1 reads SGHRS; CDR2 reads YFSETQ. The CDR3 loop spans 16 amino acids. The CDR3 sequence: CASRGPEQGKNTEAFF. DNA for the CDR3: TGCGCCAGCAGAGGACCGGAACAGGGCAAGAACACTGAAGCTTTCTTT. The full variable domain, completed using reference TRBV5-1 and TRBJ1-1, is KAGVTQTPRYLIKTRGQQVTLSCSPISGHRSVSWYQQTPGQGLQFLFEYFSETQRNKGNFPGRFSGRQFSNSRSEMNVSTLELGDSALYLCASRGPEQGKNTEAFFGQGTRLTVV.

The CDR3 region is CASPRGAGELFF. The CDR3 nucleotides read TGTGCCAGCCCCCGGGGGGCCGGGGAGCTGTTTTTT. V and J are TRBV12-3 or TRBV12-4 and TRBJ2-2; TRBD2 agrees at 7 bases. With V trimmed by 8 bases and J by 6 bases, 3 bases remained unmatched. The CDR3 has 12 residues.

The CDR3 region has the DNA TGTGCCAGCAGCCATGGGACAGTGGGGGGCTACACCTTC. Protein: CASSHGTVGGYTF. The V gene is TRBV12-3 or TRBV12-4, the J gene TRBJ1-2; 7 bases are shared with TRBD1. Trimming removed 6 bases from V and 8 bases from J; junction bases left unmatched: 9. The CDR3 contains 13 residues.

The chain employs TRBV28 and TRBJ1-1; D not resolved. CDR1 is MDHEN, CDR2 SYDVKM, per germline. V lost 3 bases, J lost 1 base, and 6 bases lay in between. The CDR3 length is 13 residues. CDR3 bases: TGTGCCAGCAGTTTCAGACAGAACACTGAAGCTTTCTTT. Protein sequence: CASSFRQNTEAFF. Together with reference TRBV28 and TRBJ1-1, the CDR3 gives the full variable domain: DVKVTQSSRYLVKRTGEKVFLECVQDMDHENMFWYRQDPGLGLRLIYFSYDVKMKEKGDIPEGYSVSREKKERFSLILESASTNQTSMYLCASSFRQNTEAFFGQGTRLTVV.

The chain recombines TRBV10-3 with TRBJ1-2; weak D call: TRBD1 (5 bases). Germline CDR1 ENHRY, CDR2 SYGVKD. V shed 6 bases and J shed 4 bases, with 9 bases lying between them. This CDR3 region has 12 residues. CDR3: CAIRQGGYGYTF. The DNA for the CDR3 is TGTGCCATCAGGCAGGGTGGCTATGGCTACACCTTC.

This sequence joins TRBV7-3 and TRBJ2-1, with 8 bases aligning to TRBD2. This CDR3 spans 17 amino acids. In germline, CDR1 is SGHTA, CDR2 FQGTGA. Trimming at V came to 5 bases and at J to 5 bases, leaving 14 bases not matched to a gene. The chain's CDR3 is CASSAATSADPNNEQFF. CDR3 nucleotides: TGTGCCAGCAGCGCGGCGACTAGCGCCGACCCCAACAATGAGCAGTTCTTC. Using reference TRBV7-3 and TRBJ2-1 for the parts outside the CDR3, the full variable domain is GAGVSQTPSNKVTEKGKYVELRCDPISGHTALYWYRQSLGQGPEFLIYFQGTGAADDSGLPNDRFFAVRPEGSVSTLKIQRTERGDSAVYLCASSAATSADPNNEQFFGPGTRLTVL.

The chain carries TRBV6-1 and TRBJ1-1; 7 bases match TRBD1. V dropped 2 bases and J dropped 7; count of bases not matched to a gene: 4. Looked up from germline, CDR1 is MNHNS and CDR2 is SASEGT. The CDR3 contains 13 residues. The DNA of the CDR3 is TGTGCCAGCAGTGAAACCGGGACAGTTGAAGCTTTCTTT. Encoded protein: CASSETGTVEAFF.

The rearrangement joins TRBV19 to TRBJ1-1; 8 bases are a match to TRBD1. The length of the CDR3 is 13 residues. CDR1 and CDR2 (germline): LNHDA, SQIVND (reference sequence). With 3 bases clipped from V and 8 bases from J, the junction kept 5 bases outside the gene matches. The CDR3 reads CASSIGGQGEAFF. The CDR3 region has the DNA TGTGCCAGTAGTATTGGCGGACAGGGCGAAGCTTTCTTT.

V and J are TRBV28 and TRBJ1-6; D remains unclear. V lost 5 bases to trimming and J lost 1 base, with 12 bases between them. Germline V CDR1 and CDR2: MDHEN, SYDVKM. The CDR3 contains 16 residues. The CDR3 DNA is TGTGCCAGCAGTCGAACGAGGGTATCCTATAATTCACCCCTCCACTTT. This gives the protein CASSRTRVSYNSPLHF.

The chain employs TRBV5-1 and TRBJ2-7, with D unclear. CDR3 length: 13 amino acids. Germline CDR1 reads SGHRS; CDR2 reads YFSETQ. V was trimmed by 0 bases and J by 2 bases, leaving 6 bases between them. This CDR3 is CASSLDTTYEQYF. For the CDR3, the DNA is TGCGCCAGCAGCTTGGACACCACCTACGAGCAGTACTTC.

The gene calls are TRBV7-6 and TRBJ2-3; 15 bases are shared with TRBD2. V was pared by 5 bases and J by 1 base, with 4 bases of the junction left unmatched. Germline V gives CDR1 SGHVS, CDR2 FNYEAQ. The CDR3 totals 17 residues. The CDR3 sequence is CASSRGLAGGGTDTQYF. DNA for the CDR3: TGTGCCAGCAGCCGTGGACTAGCGGGAGGGGGCACAGATACGCAGTATTTT.

V is TRBV4-1 and J is TRBJ2-1; 8 nucleotides line up with TRBD2. The CDR3 covers 21 residues. CDR1 is MGHRA and CDR2 is YSYEKL in the germline V gene. Trimming at V came to 0 bases and at J to 0 bases, leaving 16 bases not matched to a gene. The CDR3 sequence: CASSQEGGGGGRYRSYNEQFF. DNA of the CDR3: TGCGCCAGCAGCCAAGAAGGTGGTGGAGGCGGGAGGTACCGCTCCTACAATGAGCAGTTCTTC.

The chain couples TRBV7-2 to TRBJ2-7; TRBD2 agrees at 8 bases. V was pared by 3 bases and J by 7 bases, with 11 bases of the junction left unmatched. This CDR3 region has 15 residues. Germline loops: CDR1 SGHTA, CDR2 FQGNSA. The chain's CDR3 is CASSFGTGGPGEQYF. The DNA of the CDR3 is TGTGCCAGCAGCTTCGGAACGGGAGGGCCGGGGGAGCAGTACTTC.